The source of this T cell receptor (beta chain) is a study of spatial heterogeneity in lung cancer (dated by TCRdb to about 2019). Describing the broader study: Samples were obtained from around 72 patients with early-stage, untreated non-small cell lung cancer from the lung TRACERx cohort. In the raw uncorrected reads, each unique combination of TCR and UMI appeared more than ten times on average. TCR repertoire features were related to nonsynonymous mutation counts determined by whole-exome sequencing of tumor tissue. Follow-up PBMC samples were sequenced whenever the samples were available, and the median time to follow-up was about 22 months after resection. Both alpha and beta chains were TCR-sequenced in samples taken at surgery, namely 220 tumor regions, approximately 63 matched nontumor lung samples and 50 to 60 PBMC samples. The study quantitatively compared TCR alpha and beta repertoires across multiple tumor regions, matched nontumor lung and blood in non-small cell lung cancer. Beta-chain transcripts were consistently detected in greater numbers than alpha-chain transcripts, which likely reflects a higher abundance of beta-chain transcripts. Summary of the overall study and its limitations: Only 14 to 15 patients were included in the comparisons of baseline and follow-up blood repertoires. Confirming at a functional level the hypothesis that regional TCRs recognize regional mutations was considered to require additional single-cell paired TCR alpha and beta sequencing. Ubiquitous expanded tumor TCRs were detected in blood more often at tumor resection than at routine follow-up.

Notes on this clonotype: No cognate antigen has been identified for it. No quality values exist for individual bases; no much larger clone is one base distant.

The junction shows trimming of 8 bases on V and 1 base on J, plus 12 bases between the germline ends. The CDR3, cysteine through phenylalanine, is 13 amino acids long. The DNA shown is the 39-base CDR3, in frame from base 1. The germline V gene encodes CDR1 SEHNR and CDR2 FQNEAQ (reference sequence). The sample's time point label, decoded: blood at routine non-recurrence follow-up after resection. TCR sequencing used whole RNA extracted from tumor and nontumor lung tissue, or from cryopreserved PBMC samples, without cell sorting. Only patients with enough RNA available from two or more tumor regions were chosen for TCR sequencing. Library prep was done by 5' RACE. The sequencer listed for this sample is NextSeq 500. In the TCR library protocol, a unique molecular identifier was attached to each TCR cDNA molecule so that PCR and sequencing errors could be corrected. The authors' analysis ran thus. TCR identification, UMI-based error correction and CDR3 extraction were performed with Decombinator tools. Expanded TCRs were defined as those above a frequency of 2 per 1,000, corresponding to the top 1% of the tumor frequency distribution. Each repertoire was subsampled 100 times to 5,000 TCRs, after which Renyi diversity was computed with the R vegan package. To build CDR3 similarity networks, amino acid triplet string-kernel similarity was used, and CDR3s were connected when their pairwise similarity was above 0.82. Through fastp at Q25 and MiXCR, TCRdb rebuilt clones from the public reads, retaining in-frame beta chains. Each entry is one CDR3 protein sequence, shown with its most common DNA and genes. These V and J calls originate from TCRdb's pipeline instead of the authors' own analysis. The sample contains about 120,000 distinct CDR3 sequences, 9% to 15% of them found a single time. The ten largest clonotypes hold roughly 15% of the sample.

Recombination connected TRBV7-9 to TRBJ2-7, and the D gene may be TRBD2, 5 bases matching. Sequenced material: PBMCs, taken at follow-up. The TCR was taken from a male donor with early-stage non-small cell lung cancer. CDR3 loop: CASDHGSSYEQYF. At the DNA level, the sequence is TGTGCCAGCGACCATGGGAGTTCCTACGAGCAGTACTTC.